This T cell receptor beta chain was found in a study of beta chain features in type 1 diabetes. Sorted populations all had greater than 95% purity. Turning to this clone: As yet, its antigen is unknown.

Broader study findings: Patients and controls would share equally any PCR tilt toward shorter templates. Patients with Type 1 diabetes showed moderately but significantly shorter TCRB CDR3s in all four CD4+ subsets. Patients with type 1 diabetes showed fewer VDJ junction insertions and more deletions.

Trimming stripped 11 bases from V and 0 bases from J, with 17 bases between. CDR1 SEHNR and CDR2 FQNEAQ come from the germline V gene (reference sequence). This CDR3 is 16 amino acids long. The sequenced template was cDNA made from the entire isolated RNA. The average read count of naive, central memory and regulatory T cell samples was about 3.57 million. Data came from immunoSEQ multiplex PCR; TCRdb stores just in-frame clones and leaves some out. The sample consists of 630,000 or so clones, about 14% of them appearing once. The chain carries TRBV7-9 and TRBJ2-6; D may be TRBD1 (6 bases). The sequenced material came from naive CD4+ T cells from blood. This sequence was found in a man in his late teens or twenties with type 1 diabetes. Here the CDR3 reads CAAPGHGFSGANVLTF. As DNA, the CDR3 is TGTGCCGCTCCGGGACACGGGTTCTCTGGGGCCAACGTCCTGACTTTC.